The 7 T cell receptor beta chains below all came from one sample that was sequenced in a study of T-cell memory formation after mild COVID-19. TCRdb redid the calling of the 5' RACE reads with MiXCR, one entry per CDR3 protein. There are approximately 180,000 distinct CDR3 sequences in the sample; roughly 16% occur only once, and 2% to 2.5% lies in the top ten. Input material: PBMCs or a T cell subset sorted from them (not recorded which). The receptor source for this set is an adult woman who had mild COVID-19 (a few samples of this study predate the infection). Cell type and time point are not known.

This clonotype came up a few times. The genes are TRBV4-1 and TRBJ2-7; 10 nucleotides align to TRBD1. Germline CDR1 and CDR2: MGHRA and YSYEKL. Losses at the gene ends were 2 bases for V and 0 bases for J; bases not matched to a gene: 4. The CDR3 covers 16 residues. The CDR3 nucleotides are TGCGCCAGCAGCCAACCCGGGACAGGGGCCTCCTACGAGCAGTACTTC. Its translation is CASSQPGTGASYEQYF.

V and J are TRBV19 and TRBJ2-7, with 9 bases that match TRBD1. This CDR3 comprises 14 residues. CDR1 is LNHDA, CDR2 SQIVND, per germline (reference sequence). Trimming at V came to 4 bases and at J to 3 bases, leaving 4 bases not matched to a gene. CDR3 coding DNA: TGTGCCAGTAGTAAACCGGGACAGGGCTACGAGCAGTACTTC. It encodes CASSKPGQGYEQYF.

The chain links TRBV12-3 or TRBV12-4 to TRBJ1-5; D uncertain. CDR3 size: 14 residues. V was pared by 3 bases and J by 1 base, with 7 bases between. This CDR3 is CASSFDPSNQPQHF. CDR3 DNA sequence: TGTGCCAGCAGTTTCGACCCCAGCAATCAGCCCCAGCATTTT.

This clonotype was counted between two and nine times. V and J are TRBV7-3 and TRBJ2-3; 8 bases agree with TRBD1. Per the germline V gene, CDR1 is SGHTA and CDR2 is FQGTGA. With V trimmed by 3 bases and J by 2 bases, 1 base remained unmatched. This CDR3 contains 14 residues. CDR3 in DNA: TGTGCCAGCAGCTTGCAGGGGGCCACAGATACGCAGTATTTT. Translating it yields CASSLQGATDTQYF.

This clonotype turned up a few times. This chain uses TRBV2 with TRBJ1-1; D unresolved. CDR3 length: 11 residues. Germline V lookup: CDR1 SNHLY, CDR2 FYNNEI. V lost 2 bases to trimming and J lost 4 bases, with 2 bases between them. CDR3 nucleotides: TGTGCCAGCAGTGAAATCACTGAAGCTTTCTTT. This gives the protein CASSEITEAFF.

This rearrangement joins TRBV12-3 or TRBV12-4 to TRBJ1-1; D call uncertain. Trimming left V 8 bases short and J 4 bases short, with 14 bases between. CDR3 length equals 13 residues. CDR3 in amino acids: CASGVSGGTEAFF. The CDR3 DNA follows: TGTGCCAGCGGGGTGTCCGGAGGCACTGAAGCTTTCTTT.

This clonotype showed up many times. The V and J genes are TRBV7-9 and TRBJ2-3; D possibly corresponds to TRBD1 (5 bases). Looked up from germline, CDR1 is SEHNR and CDR2 is FQNEAQ (reference sequence). V was pared by 3 bases and J by 5 bases, with 12 bases between. CDR3 size: 14 residues. The CDR3 protein is CASSFRTTRDTQYF. Written as DNA, the CDR3 is TGTGCCAGCAGCTTTCGGACAACGCGAGATACGCAGTATTTT. Drawing the rest from reference TRBV7-9 and TRBJ2-3, the complete variable domain is DTGVSQNPRHKITKRGQNVTFRCDPISEHNRLYWYRQTLGQGPEFLTYFQNEAQLEKSRLLSDRFSAERPKGSFSTLEIQRTEQGDSAMYLCASSFRTTRDTQYFGPGTRLTVL.